This T cell receptor beta chain originates from a study of shared clonotypes between healthy human individuals. For the study at large: A few men and two women, aged 18 to 49, were donors. Whole-study results and caveats: Larger estimated richness was generally seen in naive subsets than in memory subsets.

Remarks on this clone: Its cognate antigen is unknown.

V dropped 4 bases and J dropped 6 bases, with 19 bases sitting between them. The CDR3 runs to 16 residues. Germline V gene sequence: CDR1 SGHDT, CDR2 YYEEEE. The assay was immunoSEQ multiplex PCR, and TCRdb's table has in-frame clones only and misses some. The profile shows 2 million to 2.5 million clones, over 85% of them singletons. The source is a young man in good health. Some clones in this sample may be carry-over from other donors' samples. The material sequenced was naive CD4+ T cells from PBMCs. Subset specified: CD45RA+ positively selected. This sequence joins TRBV5-6 and TRBJ2-2; D call uncertain. This CDR3 is CASSMRRITSSGELFF. The CDR3 DNA is TGTGCCAGCAGCATGCGACGTATCACCTCCTCCGGGGAGCTGTTTTTT.